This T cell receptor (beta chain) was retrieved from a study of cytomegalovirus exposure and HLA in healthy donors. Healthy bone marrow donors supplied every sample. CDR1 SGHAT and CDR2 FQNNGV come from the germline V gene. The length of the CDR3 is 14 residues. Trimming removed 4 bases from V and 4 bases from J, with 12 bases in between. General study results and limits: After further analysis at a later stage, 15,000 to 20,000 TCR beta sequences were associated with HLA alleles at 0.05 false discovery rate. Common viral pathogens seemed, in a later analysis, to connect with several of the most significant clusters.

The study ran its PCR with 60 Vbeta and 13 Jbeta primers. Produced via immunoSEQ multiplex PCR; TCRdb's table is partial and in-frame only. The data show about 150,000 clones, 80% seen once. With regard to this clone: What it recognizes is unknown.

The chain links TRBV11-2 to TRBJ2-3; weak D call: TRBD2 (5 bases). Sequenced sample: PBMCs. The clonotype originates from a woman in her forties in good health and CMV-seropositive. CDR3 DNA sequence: TGTGCCAGCAGCTCCATACTAGTGGCAGATACGCAGTATTTT. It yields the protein CASSSILVADTQYF.